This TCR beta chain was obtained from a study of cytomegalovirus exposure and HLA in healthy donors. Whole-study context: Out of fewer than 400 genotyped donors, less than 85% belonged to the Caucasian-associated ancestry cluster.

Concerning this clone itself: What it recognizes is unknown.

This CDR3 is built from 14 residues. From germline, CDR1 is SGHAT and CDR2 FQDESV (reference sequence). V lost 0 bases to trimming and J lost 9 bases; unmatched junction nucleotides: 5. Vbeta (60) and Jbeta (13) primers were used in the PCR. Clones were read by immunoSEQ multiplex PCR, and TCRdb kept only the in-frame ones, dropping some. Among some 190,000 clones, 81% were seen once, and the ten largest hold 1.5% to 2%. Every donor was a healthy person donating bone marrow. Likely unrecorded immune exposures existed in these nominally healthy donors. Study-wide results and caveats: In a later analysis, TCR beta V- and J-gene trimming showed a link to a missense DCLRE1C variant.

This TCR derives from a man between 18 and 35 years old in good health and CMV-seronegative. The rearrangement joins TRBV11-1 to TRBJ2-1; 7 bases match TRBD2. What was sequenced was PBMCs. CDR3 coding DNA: TGTGCCAGCAGCTTAGCGGGAGGGCCGTTTGAGCAGTTCTTC. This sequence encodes CASSLAGGPFEQFF. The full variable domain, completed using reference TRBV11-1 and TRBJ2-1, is EAEVAQSPRYKITEKSQAVAFWCDPISGHATLYWYRQILGQGPELLVQFQDESVVDDSQLPKDRFSAERLKGVDSTLKIQPAELGDSAMYLCASSLAGGPFEQFFGPGTRLTVL.